The 3 T cell receptor beta chains below come from one sample, sequenced in a study of T-cell memory formation after mild COVID-19. TCRdb re-analysed the 5' RACE reads in MiXCR, keeping a single row per CDR3 protein. This sample has 200,000 to 300,000 distinct CDR3 sequences; around 15% occur once, and the top ten carry around a fifth. The sequencing sample was made of PBMCs or a T cell subset sorted from them (not recorded which). The receptors were gathered from a young man who had mild COVID-19 (a few samples of this study predate the infection). Cell type and time point are not known.

The rearrangement uses TRBV18 and TRBJ1-1; maybe TRBD1 (6 bases). The length of the CDR3 is 16 residues. Germline CDR1 and CDR2: KGHSH and LQKENI. V gave up 0 bases and J gave up 3 bases, with 14 bases separating them. In nucleotides, the CDR3 is TGTGCCAGCTCACCACCGCGGGACACCAAACACACTGAAGCTTTCTTT. It yields the protein CASSPPRDTKHTEAFF.

V is TRBV4-1 and J is TRBJ2-5; TRBD1 matches 12 bases. Germline V gives CDR1 MGHRA, CDR2 YSYEKL. CDR3 length equals 17 residues. V trimming: 1 base; J trimming: 7 bases; junction bases outside the gene matches: 10. CDR3 loop: CASSQAAGTGGLGTQYF. CDR3 DNA sequence: TGCGCCAGCAGCCAAGCGGCCGGGACAGGGGGCTTAGGGACCCAGTACTTC.

This sequence joins TRBV11-1 and TRBJ2-7, with a possible D match to TRBD1 (5 bases). The V gene lost 5 bases and the J gene lost 4 bases, with 18 bases spanning the gap. The germline V gene encodes CDR1 SGHAT and CDR2 FQDESV (reference sequence). The CDR3 loop spans 15 amino acids. The CDR3 spells CASSPLRGLSYEQYF. CDR3 nucleotides: TGTGCCAGCAGCCCCCTAAGGGGCCTGTCATACGAGCAGTACTTC.